What follows are 24 T cell receptor beta chains derived from one specimen sequenced in a study of T cells in Graves' hyperthyroidism and ophthalmopathy. RNA transcripts gave rise to amplified TCR beta CDR3 regions. First-round RT-PCR targeting the TCR CDR3 was performed with the HTBI primer set. TCRdb used MiXCR to reprocess the multiplex PCR reads, holding one entry per CDR3 protein. The sample includes about 590,000 distinct CDR3 sequences, roughly 14% of them seen just once. The sequencing input was blood. The receptor source for this set is a woman aged 30 to 39 with Graves' hyperthyroidism.

The chain links TRBV7-2 to TRBJ2-7; the D is unclear. The V end was cut by 1 base, the J end by 7 bases, with 17 bases between. The CDR3 is made up of 15 amino acids. The germline gives CDR1 SGHTA, CDR2 FQGNSA. This chain's CDR3 is CASSLVLGSAAEQYF. The CDR3 DNA reads TGTGCCAGCAGCTTAGTTTTGGGCAGCGCGGCGGAGCAGTACTTC.

This clonotype appeared many times. V usage is TRBV30 and J usage is TRBJ1-3; D gene ambiguous. The CDR3 length is 16 residues. CDR1 is GTSNPN, CDR2 SVGIG, per germline (reference sequence). V was shortened by 2 bases and J by 0 bases, with 14 bases between the two germline ends. CDR3 sequence reads: CAWSHPGSNSGNTIYF. Here the CDR3 DNA reads TGTGCCTGGAGTCATCCCGGCAGCAACTCTGGAAACACCATATATTTT.

This clonotype was found a few times. This rearrangement joins TRBV3-1 to TRBJ2-1, with 12 bases that match TRBD2. J lost 4 bases, V lost 1 base, and 5 bases had no gene match. CDR3 size: 17 residues. CDR1 and CDR2 (germline): LGHDT, YNNKEL (reference sequence). The CDR3 region has the DNA TGTGCCAGCAGCCAAGCGTCTAGCGGGGGGGTTTACAATGAGCAGTTCTTC. This sequence encodes CASSQASSGGVYNEQFF.

This clonotype was counted at least ten times. J is TRBJ2-1 and V is TRBV6-1; 8 nucleotides align to TRBD2. V trimming: 1 base; J trimming: 4 bases; junction bases outside the gene matches: 3. This CDR3 comprises 15 residues. Germline V lookup: CDR1 MNHNS, CDR2 SASEGT. CDR3 DNA: TGTGCCAGCAGTGAAGAACTAGCGGAGTACAATGAGCAGTTCTTC. Amino acid sequence: CASSEELAEYNEQFF.

This clonotype was counted at least ten times. The V gene is TRBV28, the J gene TRBJ2-7, with 8 positions matching TRBD2. Germline V gene lookup returns CDR1 MDHEN and CDR2 SYDVKM. With 1 base clipped from V and 0 bases from J, the junction kept 5 bases outside the gene matches. The CDR3 spans 16 residues. CDR3 nucleotide sequence: TGTGCCAGCAGTTTATATAGCGGGATGAGCTCCTACGAGCAGTACTTC. It specifies CASSLYSGMSSYEQYF. Using reference TRBV28 and TRBJ2-7 for the parts outside the CDR3, the full variable domain is DVKVTQSSRYLVKRTGEKVFLECVQDMDHENMFWYRQDPGLGLRLIYFSYDVKMKEKGDIPEGYSVSREKKERFSLILESASTNQTSMYLCASSLYSGMSSYEQYFGPGTRLTVT.

The table lists this clonotype with many counts. The CDR3 DNA reads as TGCAGTGCTAGAGAAACTAGCGGGCTTAAGAGCTCCTACAATGAGCAGTTCTTC. It yields the protein CSARETSGLKSSYNEQFF. The chain uses TRBV20-1 and TRBJ2-1; 9 nucleotides align to TRBD2. V lost 0 bases, J lost 0 bases, and 9 bases stayed unmatched. Germline CDR1 DFQATT, CDR2 SNEGSKA (reference sequence). The CDR3 is 18 residues long.

This clonotype was seen repeatedly, ten times or more. The J gene is TRBJ2-5, the V gene TRBV7-2; 9 nucleotides align to TRBD2. The CDR3 has 14 amino acids. Germline CDR1 reads SGHTA; CDR2 reads FQGNSA. V trimming: 2 bases; J trimming: 5 bases; junction bases outside the gene matches: 3. The DNA of the CDR3 is TGTGCCAGCAGCTTAATAGCGGGGGAGGAGACCCAGTACTTC. It translates to CASSLIAGEETQYF.

This chain joins TRBV13 and TRBJ1-4; no reliable D call. V shed 2 bases and J shed 10 bases, with 26 bases lying between them. CDR1 PRHDT and CDR2 FYEKMQ come from the germline V gene (reference sequence). CDR3 length: 18 amino acids. The CDR3 DNA follows: TGTGCCAGCAGCTTAAGGGTATTGGGCGGCACCTCCGGAGGAAAACTGTTTTTT. Translated: CASSLRVLGGTSGGKLFF.

This clonotype was recorded a few times. The genes are TRBV7-6 and TRBJ2-7; 11 positions agree with TRBD2. V shed 4 bases and J 0 bases; nucleotides not matched to a gene: 11. This CDR3 has 18 residues. Germline CDR1 is SGHVS and CDR2 is FNYEAQ. CDR3 protein: CASSSGTSGPIYSYEQYF. The CDR3 DNA is TGTGCCAGCAGCTCCGGGACTAGCGGCCCCATTTACTCCTACGAGCAGTACTTC.

To note about this clonotype: This may come from a read error, since a much larger clone is one base off. The chain joins TRBV28 to TRBJ2-7; 8 bases match TRBD1. This CDR3 contains 15 residues. CDR1 MDHEN and CDR2 SYDVKM come from the germline V gene. CDR3 DNA: TGTGCCAGCAGCTACGGGACAGGTGCCGCCTACAAGCAGTACTTC. It is translated as CASSYGTGAAYKQYF.

The V and J genes are TRBV19 and TRBJ1-1, with 8 bases that match TRBD1. With V trimmed by 7 bases and J by 3 bases, 10 bases remained unmatched. The CDR3 totals 15 residues. Germline-derived CDR1 and CDR2 are LNHDA and SQIVND (reference sequence). In nucleotides, the CDR3 is TGTGCCAGTAACGGACAGGGAGTTTCGGACACTGAAGCTTTCTTT. Protein: CASNGQGVSDTEAFF.

The rearrangement links TRBV19 to TRBJ2-3, with D perhaps matching TRBD1 (6 bases). V dropped 5 bases and J dropped 4 bases, with 13 bases sitting between them. The CDR3 covers 14 residues. CDR1 is LNHDA, CDR2 SQIVND, per germline (reference sequence). Here the CDR3 reads CASSEQGYPDTQYF. The CDR3 DNA sequence: TGTGCCAGTAGTGAACAGGGTTATCCAGATACGCAGTATTTT.

Remarks on this clonotype: This clone may be a read error of a much larger clone one base away. The CDR3 spells CATSDRTYPATGELLF. In DNA form, the CDR3 reads TGTGCCACCAGTGACCGGACCTATCCGGCGACCGGGGAGCTGCTTTTT. The rearrangement links TRBV24-1 to TRBJ2-2; a possible D gene is TRBD2 (5 bases). Germline V gene lookup returns CDR1 KGHDR and CDR2 SFDVKD. This CDR3 has 16 amino acids.

This clonotype was recorded many times. J is TRBJ2-1 and V is TRBV20-1, with 8 nucleotides matching TRBD2. Trimming at V came to 2 bases and at J to 2 bases, leaving 8 bases not matched to a gene. The CDR3 runs to 16 residues. From germline, CDR1 is DFQATT and CDR2 SNEGSKA (reference sequence). CDR3 DNA: TGCAGTGCTAGAACACCGACTAGCGAGACCTACAATGAGCAGTTCTTC. Translation gives CSARTPTSETYNEQFF.

This clonotype was detected ten times or more. The chain has TRBV18 and TRBJ2-1; a possible D gene is TRBD1 (6 bases). The CDR3 has 17 residues. Germline loops: CDR1 KGHSH, CDR2 LQKENI. V lost 6 bases and J lost 3, with 21 bases in between. The CDR3 protein is CASSSPLGQGIYNEQFF. CDR3 sequence (DNA): TGTGCCAGCTCGTCCCCCCTAGGGCAGGGGATCTACAATGAGCAGTTCTTC.

This clonotype was picked up many times. The chain uses TRBV5-1 and TRBJ2-1; D perhaps matches TRBD2 (6 bases). V was clipped by 6 bases and J by 9 bases, with 16 bases between them. Germline values: CDR1 SGHRS, CDR2 YFSETQ. This CDR3 spans 13 amino acids. The CDR3 nucleotides are TGCGCCAGCATATTGACGGGAGACAGTGAGCAGTTCTTC. This gives the protein CASILTGDSEQFF.

This clonotype was picked up many times. The gene calls are TRBV20-1 and TRBJ2-7, with TRBD2 as a possible D gene (5 bases). Germline V gene sequence: CDR1 DFQATT, CDR2 SNEGSKA (reference sequence). The CDR3 runs 13 residues. V lost 5 bases, J lost 0 bases, and 11 bases lay in between. DNA of the CDR3: TGCAGTGCTGTCCGACTAACCTCCTACGAGCAGTACTTC. Translating it yields CSAVRLTSYEQYF.

This clonotype has a count of ten or more. The rearrangement links TRBV30 to TRBJ1-4, with D uncertain. The CDR3 has 12 amino acids. Between the trimmed V and J ends, which lost 1 base and 4 bases, there was a span of 4 bases. The germline V gene has CDR1 GTSNPN and CDR2 SVGIG (reference sequence). The CDR3 DNA reads TGTGCCTGGAGTGCGAGTAATGAAAAACTGTTTTTT. Its translation: CAWSASNEKLFF. The full variable domain, with the rest looked up from reference TRBV30 and TRBJ1-4, is SQTIHQWPATLVQPVGSPLSLECTVEGTSNPNLYWYRQAAGRGLQLLFYSVGIGQISSEVPQNLSASRPQDRQFILSSKKLLLSDSGFYLCAWSASNEKLFFGSGTQLSVL.

This clonotype has a count of ten or more. This sequence joins TRBV7-9 and TRBJ2-5; possible D gene TRBD2, 5 bases. Trimming shortened V by 4 bases and J by 0 bases, and 18 bases separated the two germline ends. The CDR3 contains 17 residues. Germline V gives CDR1 SEHNR, CDR2 FQNEAQ (reference sequence). The CDR3 coding sequence is TGTGCCAGCAGCTCCGCGAAATGGACTTACTACCAAGAGACCCAGTACTTC. It encodes CASSSAKWTYYQETQYF.

This clonotype has at least ten counts. The chain joins TRBV28 to TRBJ1-2; D is unclear. CDR1 is MDHEN, CDR2 SYDVKM, per germline. The CDR3 extends over 13 amino acids. V lost 5 bases to trimming and J lost 4 bases, with 11 bases between them. CDR3 region: CASSPSGPYGYTF. The CDR3, as DNA: TGTGCCAGCAGTCCGAGCGGGCCCTATGGCTACACCTTC.

This chain uses TRBV12-3 or TRBV12-4 with TRBJ1-2; TRBD1 agrees at 10 bases. The J segment lost 5 bases and the V segment lost 6 bases, leaving 9 bases of the junction unmatched. This CDR3 spans 15 amino acids. CDR3 in amino acids: CASRIGTGAKYGYTF. DNA for the CDR3: TGTGCCAGCAGAATAGGGACAGGGGCCAAGTATGGCTACACCTTC.

This clonotype was seen a handful of times. The rearrangement uses TRBV6-1 and TRBJ2-2; D not certain. Per germline, CDR1 MNHNS and CDR2 SASEGT. The CDR3 is 16 residues long. Trimming cost V 6 bases and J 4 bases, with 18 bases left between them. CDR3 DNA: TGTGCCAGCAGCGCGGACGTCGCCCAGAGCACCGGGGAGCTGTTTTTT. It translates to CASSADVAQSTGELFF.

This clonotype was observed a few times. The chain is built from TRBV30 and TRBJ2-7; TRBD1 matches 7 bases. CDR3 length equals 15 residues. The V and J ends lost 3 bases and 0 bases, in that order; junction bases with no gene match: 8. Germline V lookup: CDR1 GTSNPN, CDR2 SVGIG (reference sequence). The CDR3 sequence is CAWSHGTAFSYEQYF. DNA for the CDR3: TGTGCCTGGAGCCATGGGACAGCATTCTCCTACGAGCAGTACTTC. Filled out from reference TRBV30 and TRBJ2-7, the complete variable domain reads SQTIHQWPATLVQPVGSPLSLECTVEGTSNPNLYWYRQAAGRGLQLLFYSVGIGQISSEVPQNLSASRPQDRQFILSSKKLLLSDSGFYLCAWSHGTAFSYEQYFGPGTRLTVT.

The rearrangement uses TRBV5-8 and TRBJ2-1; tentative D call: TRBD2 (6 bases). Trimming left V 2 bases short and J 7 bases short, with 16 bases between. The CDR3 runs to 15 residues. The germline V gene encodes CDR1 SGHTS and CDR2 YDEGEE. CDR3 sequence: CASSLPSSASNEQFF. For the CDR3, the DNA is TGTGCCAGCAGCTTACCTTCTAGCGCGTCGAATGAGCAGTTCTTC.